A single T cell receptor beta chain is shown here with its context. This record belongs to a study of shared clonotypes between healthy human individuals. Profiled with immunoSEQ multiplex PCR; TCRdb holds only in-frame clones, not every one. The repertoire holds around 600,000 clones, with 85% to 95% as singletons. Naivety among CD8 cells was defined by CD45RO negativity and positive CCR7 selection, thereby excluding terminally differentiated effector memory CD45RA+ cells. Germline-derived CDR1 and CDR2 are SGHNT and YYREEE (reference sequence). V was clipped by 3 bases and J by 8 bases, with 9 bases between them. This CDR3 spans 12 amino acids.

Sequencing was performed on naive CD8+ T cells sorted from blood. The clonotype originates from a young woman in good health. The chain recombines TRBV5-4 with TRBJ2-1; the D gene could be TRBD1 or TRBD2 (5 bases each). The CDR3 DNA reads as TGTGCCAGCAGCTACGGGACCCATGAGCAGTTCTTC. Translated, it gives CASSYGTHEQFF.